The 4 T cell receptor beta chains listed next were all sequenced from one sample in a study of blood T cell repertoires in COVID-19. This table comes from immunoSEQ multiplex PCR, and its TCRdb copy is limited to in-frame clones, with some not included. The sample lists about 69,000 clones; roughly 85% were seen once. Sequencing was done on a sample of peripheral blood. Receptors originate from a man older than 75 with acute or convalescent COVID-19.

DNA for the CDR3: TGTGCCAGTAGTATAGCCCGGGACTCTGGGGCCAACGTCCTGACTTTC. This sequence encodes CASSIARDSGANVLTF. The chain uses TRBV19 and TRBJ2-6; weak D call: TRBD2 (5 bases). The CDR3 is 16 residues long. Germline V gene data show CDR1 as LNHDA and CDR2 as SQIVND (reference sequence). Trimming shortened V by 1 base and J by 0 bases, and 7 bases separated the two germline ends.

V gene TRBV5-1 combines with J gene TRBJ2-1; D is possibly TRBD2 (6 bases). Germline values: CDR1 SGHRS, CDR2 YFSETQ. This CDR3 region has 16 residues. The germline V and J ends were trimmed by 4 bases and 0 bases, with 14 bases remaining between them. DNA of the CDR3: TGCGCCAGCAGCACGGGGACTCTAAGCTCCTACAATGAGCAGTTCTTC. Protein sequence: CASSTGTLSSYNEQFF. The full variable domain, rest sourced from reference TRBV5-1 and TRBJ2-1, is KAGVTQTPRYLIKTRGQQVTLSCSPISGHRSVSWYQQTPGQGLQFLFEYFSETQRNKGNFPGRFSGRQFSNSRSEMNVSTLELGDSALYLCASSTGTLSSYNEQFFGPGTRLTVL.

The chain combines TRBV24-1 with TRBJ2-1; TRBD1 might be the D (5 bases). V shed 3 bases and J shed 7 bases, with 9 bases lying between them. This CDR3 contains 13 residues. In germline, CDR1 is KGHDR, CDR2 SFDVKD. The chain's CDR3 is CATSDGAGNEQFF. CDR3 nucleotides: TGTGCCACCAGTGATGGGGCCGGAAATGAGCAGTTCTTC.

The V and J genes are TRBV10-3 and TRBJ2-4; no clear D gene. Looked up from germline, CDR1 is ENHRY and CDR2 is SYGVKD. The CDR3 runs 14 residues. Trimming cost V 10 bases and J 7 bases, with 20 bases left between them. This CDR3 reads CATNGGTDRNIQYF. The CDR3 bases are TGTGCCACCAATGGCGGAACTGATCGGAACATTCAGTACTTC.